This T cell receptor beta chain was found in a study of shared clonotypes between healthy human individuals. Study details: Three plates each covered CD4 naive and memory; CD8 naive two, CD8 memory one.

This clone is a singleton in its sample. Other DNA variants within this sample encode the same CDR3. Assay: immunoSEQ multiplex PCR; the TCRdb copy retains only in-frame clones and omits some. The table records about 1,500,000 clones, roughly 96% of them present only once. The sequencing input was naive CD4+ T cells sorted from blood. Specified subset: CD45RA+ positively selected. The clonotype was recovered from a man in his thirties or forties in good health.

In DNA form, the CDR3 reads TGTGCCAGCAGCTTACGGACAGGGGACTATGGCTACACCTTC. It codes for CASSLRTGDYGYTF. The chain couples TRBV7-2 to TRBJ1-2, with 9 bases matching TRBD1. V shed 2 bases and J 3 bases; nucleotides not matched to a gene: 1. Germline CDR1 and CDR2: SGHTA and FQGNSA. The CDR3 runs to 14 residues. The full variable domain, in which reference TRBV7-2 and TRBJ1-2 provide the parts outside the CDR3, is GAGVSQSPSNKVTEKGKDVELRCDPISGHTALYWYRQSLGQGLEFLIYFQGNSAPDKSGLPSDRFSAERTGGSVSTLTIQRTQQEDSAVYLCASSLRTGDYGYTFGSGTRLTVV.